This TCR beta chain was found in a study of Ad26.COV2.S vaccination and SARS-CoV-2 variants (dated by TCRdb to about 2021). Background on the whole study: Vaccine-arm donors were drawn from COV1001, a multicentre, randomized, double-blind, placebo-controlled phase I-IIa trial of Ad26.COV2.S in healthy adults. The TCR-sequenced set comprised approximately 32 samples: around 20 Ad26.COV2.S vaccine recipients, 5 placebo recipients and 8 SARS-CoV-2 convalescent individuals. Participants in the trial were split at random into five groups of five each, receiving low-dose or high-dose Ad26.COV2.S once or twice, or else placebo on both occasions. Ad26.COV2.S was administered intramuscularly at 5 x 10^10 or 1 x 10^11 viral particles, either as a single shot or as two shots given 56 days apart. TCRbeta repertoire sequencing served as the tool for gauging how specific and how broad the SARS-CoV-2-reactive T cell receptors were following Ad26.COV2.S vaccination. Investigators did not know the trial group allocation while performing experiments and assessing outcomes.

The immunoSEQ Assay was the method used to sequence TCRbeta CDR3 regions. After extraction, genomic DNA underwent amplification by bias-controlled multiplex PCR, followed by high-throughput sequencing. In the paper's pipeline: To quantify the absolute abundance of each unique TCRbeta CDR3 region, sequences were collapsed and filtered. T cell fraction was estimated by normalization of TCRbeta template counts to usable DNA, with usable DNA being measured through amplification of reference genes present in all nucleated cells. Repertoire TCRs were annotated as SARS-CoV-2-specific when V gene, CDR3 amino acid sequence and J gene were exactly matched to a known reactive TCR set. The reference SARS-CoV-2 TCR set came from MIRA and was filtered for enrichment in COVID-19-positive ImmuneCODE repertoires, removing public or cross-reactive TCRs. Drawing on the MIRA antigens, annotated TCRs were analysed further at the level of specific ORF or position within ORF. Breadth was defined as the number of annotated unique rearrangements divided by the total number of unique productive rearrangements, and depth was defined as the summed frequency of the annotated unique rearrangements. Two-sided Wilcoxon rank-sum tests were applied when comparing TCR breadth between groups. TCRdb obtained this table from immuneACCESS and retained in-frame rearrangements with V and J assigned. These tables miss some clones; where compared with another copy, unresolved V genes account for less than half of the shortfall, and the remainder is unexplained. V and J calls and clone size are as listed in that table; D and trimming were resolved from the DNA. The sample profile shows more than 300,000 clones; around 81% of them were found once. The ten largest make up 2% to 2.5% of the sample.

Its CDR3 holds 16 amino acids, cysteine through phenylalanine. The sequence is cut down to CDR3 DNA, 48 bases in frame from base 1. V loses 4 bases, J loses 4 bases, and the germline ends lie 16 bases apart. CDR1 and CDR2 are read off the germline V gene as SGHVS and FQNEAQ. With respect to this clone: Its antigen specificity is not known. No much larger clonotype is one base removed from it; base qualities were not supplied.

The treatment or condition label corresponds to: some 19 received Ad26.COV2.S at low or high dose, single or two shots; 5 received placebo; per-sample allocation not given. Repertoires of vaccine and placebo recipients were sequenced from samples collected on day 63 after the first injection. Between 29 July and 7 August 2020, Cohort 1b enrolled about two dozen adults aged 18-55 years at one site in Boston, USA. Ad26.COV2.S consisted of a replication-incompetent adenovirus type 26 vector by which a prefusion-stabilized SARS-CoV-2 spike protein from the original Wuhan strain was expressed. What the research found in general, with its limitations: The study was not powered for comparison of responses between vaccine doses or regimens. Non-spike TCR breadth was comparable between vaccine and placebo recipients, consistent with the vaccine containing only spike. After vaccination, spike-specific CD8+ and CD4+ T cell responses were reported to show substantial breadth. Spike-specific TCR breadth was higher in Ad26.COV2.S recipients than in placebo recipients (P = 0.0014). The authors noted that total T cell responses may have been underestimated by the TCR breadth and depth analyses.

This specimen consisted of peripheral blood, obtained in a trial of Ad26.COV2.S vaccine versus placebo. The V and J segments used are TRBV7-8 and TRBJ1-4; TRBD1 is possibly the D segment (5 matching bases). This receptor was identified in a person aged 18-60 years who received the Ad26.COV2.S COVID-19 vaccine or a placebo. The DNA sequence is TGTGCCAGCAGCTCGCCCGTTCGGGGCGATAATGAAAAACTGTTTTTT. This yields the protein CASSSPVRGDNEKLFF.